These T cell receptor beta chains were read from a single sample in a study of T cells after yellow fever vaccination. TCRdb redid the calling of the 5' RACE reads with MiXCR, one entry per CDR3 protein. The sample carries about 400,000 distinct CDR3 sequences, approximately 10% recorded once. The material was PBMCs, obtained on the day of the first yellow fever vaccination. The receptors stem from a man aged 18 to 29 who received the YFV17D yellow fever vaccine. Both conserved end residues are part of each CDR3. Each record gives: D gene, V gene, J gene, clone size, CDR3 protein, CDR3 DNA. The D gene is left open where the match is weak. The size of a clone is reported for some rows only, either as once, few or many, or as a class for expanded clones.

d_call: TRBD2
v_call: TRBV4-1
j_call: TRBJ2-3
clone_size: few
cdr3_aa: CASSQALTSSDTQYF
cdr3_nt: TGCGCCAGCAGCCAAGCCCTGACTAGCTCAGATACGCAGTATTTT

d_call: -
v_call: TRBV29-1
j_call: TRBJ1-5
clone_size: -
cdr3_aa: CSVLWGAGQPQHF
cdr3_nt: TGCAGCGTTCTGTGGGGGGCGGGTCAGCCCCAGCATTTT

d_call: -
v_call: TRBV9
j_call: TRBJ1-2
clone_size: few
cdr3_aa: CASSLRTGDGYTF
cdr3_nt: TGTGCCAGCAGCCTCCGAACTGGCGATGGCTACACCTTC

d_call: TRBD1
v_call: TRBV5-1
j_call: TRBJ1-1
clone_size: few
cdr3_aa: CASSLVLETGVPSEAFF
cdr3_nt: TGCGCCAGCAGCTTGGTTCTTGAGACAGGGGTCCCAAGTGAAGCTTTCTTT

d_call: TRBD1
v_call: TRBV7-6
j_call: TRBJ1-1
clone_size: -
cdr3_aa: CASSLVAGGPTEAFF
cdr3_nt: TGTGCCAGCAGCTTAGTGGCAGGGGGGCCCACTGAAGCTTTCTTT

d_call: -
v_call: TRBV10-3
j_call: TRBJ2-1
clone_size: -
cdr3_aa: CAISAGWDEQFF
cdr3_nt: TGTGCCATCAGCGCAGGGTGGGATGAGCAGTTCTTC

d_call: -
v_call: TRBV4-2
j_call: TRBJ1-5
clone_size: few
cdr3_aa: CASSQRGQGGQPQHF
cdr3_nt: TGTGCCAGCAGCCAACGGGGACAAGGGGGGCAGCCCCAGCATTTT

d_call: -
v_call: TRBV5-1
j_call: TRBJ2-3
clone_size: few
cdr3_aa: CASSPDHTQYF
cdr3_nt: TGCGCCAGCAGCCCGGACCATACGCAGTATTTT

d_call: TRBD2
v_call: TRBV7-9
j_call: TRBJ2-3
clone_size: -
cdr3_aa: CASSQRAGVDTQYF
cdr3_nt: TGTGCCAGCAGCCAAAGGGCGGGGGTCGATACGCAGTATTTT

d_call: -
v_call: TRBV12-3/TRBV12-4
j_call: TRBJ1-3
clone_size: -
cdr3_aa: CASRPTGDTIYF
cdr3_nt: TGTGCCAGCAGGCCTACCGGGGACACCATATATTTT

d_call: TRBD1
v_call: TRBV7-2
j_call: TRBJ1-1
clone_size: many
cdr3_aa: CASSLTPGTGYEAFF
cdr3_nt: TGTGCCAGCAGCTTGACCCCCGGGACAGGATATGAAGCTTTCTTT

d_call: -
v_call: TRBV27
j_call: TRBJ1-1
clone_size: -
cdr3_aa: CASSLTSLGTEAFF
cdr3_nt: TGTGCCAGCAGTTTAACGTCCTTGGGCACTGAAGCTTTCTTT